Listed below are T cell receptor beta chains from one sample, sequenced in a study of T cell responses to AZD1222 COVID-19 vaccine. Sequencing used immunoSEQ multiplex PCR; TCRdb keeps in-frame clones, though not all of them. There are hundreds of thousands of clones in the sample; about 93% occur only once, and 0.95% to 1.1% lies in the top ten. This material consisted of peripheral blood, taken on day 0 of MenACWY control vaccination. These receptors came from an adult in good health. Each CDR3 is given with its conserved first and last residue. The D gene is left open where the match is weak. A clone size is listed for some rows: how often the clone was seen (once, few, many), or a class if it is expanded.

>TRBV4-1|-|-|TRBJ2-3
CASSSGEMGQDTQYF
TGCGCCAGCAGCTCGGGGGAGATGGGGCAAGATACGCAGTATTTT
>TRBV7-7|-|-|TRBJ2-7
CASSPTDLKSGEQYF
TGTGCCAGCAGCCCGACGGACCTTAAAAGTGGCGAGCAGTACTTC
>TRBV5-1|-|TRBD1|TRBJ1-2
CASSLEGQGYGYTF
TGCGCCAGCAGCTTGGAAGGACAGGGGTATGGCTACACCTTC
>TRBV7-9|-|-|TRBJ2-1
CASSSTSSGSYNEQFF
TGTGCCAGCAGCTCTACGAGTTCCGGCTCCTACAATGAGCAGTTCTTC
>TRBV29-1|-|TRBD2|TRBJ2-2
CSVRRGADTGELFF
TGCAGCGTTCGGCGGGGGGCGGACACCGGGGAGCTGTTTTTT
>TRBV29-1|-|-|TRBJ1-1
CSVEEPQLNTEAFF
TGCAGCGTTGAAGAACCACAACTAAACACTGAAGCTTTCTTT
>TRBV3-1/TRBV3-2|-|TRBD1|TRBJ1-5
CASSVGQVGNQPQHF
TGTGCCAGCAGCGTTGGACAGGTGGGCAATCAGCCCCAGCATTTT
>TRBV9|-|-|TRBJ2-3
CASSGGTTDTQYF
TGTGCCAGCAGCGGAGGGACTACAGATACGCAGTATTTT
>TRBV7-8|-|-|TRBJ2-7
CASSPPGYEQYF
TGTGCCAGCAGCCCTCCGGGGTACGAGCAGTACTTC
>TRBV2|-|-|TRBJ1-1
CASSRRQMNTEAFF
TGTGCCAGCAGCAGGAGACAGATGAACACTGAAGCTTTCTTT
>TRBV5-1|-|TRBD1|TRBJ2-1
CASSLTSPGQGASEQFF
TGCGCCAGCAGCTTGACGTCACCGGGACAGGGGGCTAGTGAGCAGTTCTTC
>TRBV6-5|-|-|TRBJ1-5
CASSGQQNQPQHF
TGTGCCAGCAGCGGACAGCAAAATCAGCCCCAGCATTTT
>TRBV5-1|-|-|TRBJ2-6
CASSFNSGANVLTF
TGCGCCAGCAGCTTTAACTCTGGGGCCAACGTCCTGACTTTC
>TRBV4-3|-|-|TRBJ1-2
CASSQDYGTESFGYTF
TGCGCCAGCAGCCAAGATTATGGAACAGAATCGTTCGGCTACACCTTC
>TRBV19|few|-|TRBJ2-5
CASSIAGGGRETQYF
TGTGCCAGTAGTATAGCTGGGGGCGGGCGGGAGACCCAGTACTTC
>TRBV6-5|-|TRBD2|TRBJ2-1
CASSSRTSGGHNEQFF
TGTGCCAGCAGTTCCCGGACTAGCGGGGGACACAATGAGCAGTTCTTC
>TRBV7-6|-|-|TRBJ2-3
CASSLKDTQYF
TGTGCCAGCAGCTTAAAAGATACGCAGTATTTT
>TRBV12-3/TRBV12-4|-|-|TRBJ2-7
CASSWSVKHEQYF
TGTGCCAGCAGTTGGAGTGTGAAGCACGAGCAGTACTTC
>TRBV7-8|once|-|TRBJ1-1
CASSLDLRGTEAFF
TGTGCCAGCAGCTTAGATCTCAGGGGCACTGAAGCTTTCTTT